The 25 T cell receptor beta chains in this list originate from one sample, sequenced in a study of T cells in Graves' hyperthyroidism and ophthalmopathy. Amplification yielded TCR beta CDR3 regions, with RNA transcripts as the source. The primer set for the first-round RT-PCR of the TCR CDR3 was HTBI. TCRdb re-analysed the multiplex PCR reads in MiXCR, keeping a single row per CDR3 protein. The table lists 250,000 to 300,000 distinct CDR3 sequences, roughly 19% of them singletons, with under 40% in the top ten. Sequencing input: blood. These TCRs come from a man between 45 and 60 years old with Graves' ophthalmopathy.

This clonotype was seen repeatedly, ten times or more. The chain combines TRBV11-2 with TRBJ2-1; weak D call: TRBD2 (5 bases). Between the trimmed V and J ends, which lost 6 bases and 7 bases, there was a span of 13 bases. Germline CDR1 is SGHAT and CDR2 is FQNNGV. This CDR3 has 13 amino acids. CDR3 sequence reads: CASSSNPGNEQFF. CDR3 nucleotide sequence: TGTGCCAGCAGTTCTAACCCGGGGAATGAGCAGTTCTTC.

The genes are TRBV5-1 and TRBJ2-2, with D possibly being TRBD2 (5 bases). Germline lookup yields CDR1 SGHRS and CDR2 YFSETQ. The V and J ends lost 1 base and 1 base respectively, with 11 bases between them. CDR3 size: 16 residues. CDR3 sequence reads: CASSLSGLENTGELFF. CDR3 DNA sequence: TGCGCCAGCAGCTTGTCGGGGTTAGAGAACACCGGGGAGCTGTTTTTT.

This clonotype was picked up many times. The chain employs TRBV7-6 and TRBJ2-1; weak D call: TRBD1 (5 bases). CDR3 length: 17 amino acids. The V gene lost 1 base and the J gene lost 4 bases, with 17 bases spanning the gap. The V gene's germline CDR1 is SGHVS and CDR2 FNYEAQ. DNA for the CDR3: TGTGCCAGCAGCTTAGGAGGCAGGCTGGGGCCTTACAATGAGCAGTTCTTC. Its translation is CASSLGGRLGPYNEQFF.

V is TRBV14 and J is TRBJ1-4; D is uncertain. This CDR3 has 14 residues. Germline V gives CDR1 SGHDN, CDR2 FVKESK. V gave up 0 bases and J gave up 10 bases, with 12 bases separating them. The CDR3 is CASSQDVGLGKLFF. The CDR3 DNA follows: TGTGCCAGCAGCCAAGATGTCGGCTTGGGAAAACTGTTTTTT. The variable domain in full, with the rest retrieved from reference TRBV14 and TRBJ1-4, is EAGVTQFPSHSVIEKGQTVTLRCDPISGHDNLYWYRRVMGKEIKFLLHFVKESKQDESGMPNNRFLAERTGGTYSTLKVQPAELEDSGVYFCASSQDVGLGKLFFGSGTQLSVL.

The V gene is TRBV9, the J gene TRBJ1-5, with D possibly being TRBD1 (6 bases). V dropped 6 bases and J dropped 0 bases, with 13 bases sitting between them. The CDR3 spans 15 residues. Germline-derived CDR1 and CDR2 are SGDLS and YYNGEE. The CDR3 sequence is CASTSGGASNQPQHF. The CDR3 coding sequence is TGTGCCAGCACTAGCGGGGGGGCTAGCAATCAGCCCCAGCATTTT.

In its sample, this clonotype was seen a few times. The rearrangement uses TRBV20-1 and TRBJ1-1; D gene unclear. Germline CDR1 reads DFQATT; CDR2 reads SNEGSKA (reference sequence). This CDR3 is 16 amino acids long. With 6 bases removed from V and 4 bases from J, the gap between germline ends came to 24 bases. CDR3 sequence (DNA): TGCAGTGCCCCAAGTTCGCTCGGAGGGTTGGGCACTGAAGCTTTCTTT. Residues: CSAPSSLGGLGTEAFF.

In regard to this clonotype: This may be a read error, as it is one base from a much larger clone. The chain carries TRBV20-1 and TRBJ2-5, with 7 bases matching TRBD2. The CDR3 loop spans 15 amino acids. Germline CDR1 reads DFQATT; CDR2 reads SNEGSKA (reference sequence). J lost 3 bases, V lost 0 bases, and 7 bases had no gene match. The CDR3 sequence: CSARELAEGKETQYF. The CDR3 bases are TGCAGTGCTAGAGAGCTAGCGGAGGGCAAAGAGACCCAGTACTTC.

This clonotype was seen repeatedly, ten times or more. The J gene is TRBJ2-7, the V gene TRBV20-1, with TRBD2 matching over 7 bases. Trimming cost V 6 bases and J 2 bases; bases outside gene matches: 10. This CDR3 is 14 amino acids long. Per germline, CDR1 DFQATT and CDR2 SNEGSKA (reference sequence). CDR3 loop: CSAYRDYSTYEQYF. The CDR3 coding sequence is TGCAGTGCATACCGGGACTACTCTACCTACGAGCAGTACTTC.

On this clonotype itself: A much bigger clone sits one base away, suggesting this may be a read error. The chain uses TRBV5-4 and TRBJ2-7; 13 nucleotides match TRBD2. Germline values: CDR1 SGHNT, CDR2 YYREEE (reference sequence). V lost 2 bases and J lost 6; bases outside the gene matches: 5. The CDR3 contains 15 residues. The CDR3, as DNA: TGTGCCAGCAGCTTCTGGACTAGCGGGAGAGGCGAGCAGTACTTC. It codes for CASSFWTSGRGEQYF.

The V gene is TRBV5-1, the J gene TRBJ2-1; 10 nucleotides line up with TRBD2. From germline, CDR1 is SGHRS and CDR2 YFSETQ. The trim removed 1 base at V and 0 bases at J, leaving 10 bases unmatched. This CDR3 is built from 19 residues. The CDR3 loop is CASSLITSGNPSSYNEQFF. CDR3 sequence (DNA): TGCGCCAGCAGCTTGATCACTAGCGGGAACCCAAGCTCCTACAATGAGCAGTTCTTC. The variable domain in full, with the rest retrieved from reference TRBV5-1 and TRBJ2-1, is KAGVTQTPRYLIKTRGQQVTLSCSPISGHRSVSWYQQTPGQGLQFLFEYFSETQRNKGNFPGRFSGRQFSNSRSEMNVSTLELGDSALYLCASSLITSGNPSSYNEQFFGPGTRLTVL.

In its sample, this clonotype was seen many times. V is TRBV30 and J is TRBJ2-2; D unclear. V was clipped by 1 base and J by 13 bases, with 16 bases between them. CDR1 is GTSNPN, CDR2 SVGIG, per germline (reference sequence). The CDR3 is 13 amino acids. CDR3 nucleotides: TGTGCCTGGAGTGGCCTCTCCTTGTCTTGGCTGTTTTTT. Its translation: CAWSGLSLSWLFF. The variable domain in full, completed from reference TRBV30 and TRBJ2-2, reads SQTIHQWPATLVQPVGSPLSLECTVEGTSNPNLYWYRQAAGRGLQLLFYSVGIGQISSEVPQNLSASRPQDRQFILSSKKLLLSDSGFYLCAWSGLSLSWLFFGEGSRLTVL.

This clonotype was seen only a few times. DNA of the CDR3: TGTGCCAGCAGCTCCGTCGGGGGGAACACTGAAGCTTTCTTT. The encoded protein is CASSSVGGNTEAFF. The chain combines TRBV7-9 with TRBJ1-1; a possible D gene is TRBD1 (5 bases). The CDR3 spans 14 residues. V was pared by 4 bases and J by 1 base, with 10 bases between. Looked up from germline, CDR1 is SEHNR and CDR2 is FQNEAQ (reference sequence).

This clonotype was recorded many times. This sequence joins TRBV28 and TRBJ2-3; 8 nucleotides line up with TRBD1. CDR1 is MDHEN and CDR2 is SYDVKM in the germline V gene. Trimming cost V 2 bases and J 3 bases; bases outside gene matches: 19. This CDR3 has 20 residues. CDR3 nucleotides: TGTGCCAGCAGTTTACCACGCGGGACCGAGACAGGGGCGTTGACAGATACGCAGTATTTT. It codes for CASSLPRGTETGALTDTQYF.

This clonotype was observed many times. The chain joins TRBV28 to TRBJ1-1, with D unclear. Per the germline V gene, CDR1 is MDHEN and CDR2 is SYDVKM. V lost 3 bases, J lost 7 bases, and 12 bases lay in between. The CDR3 contains 13 residues. CDR3 amino acids: CASSFNDVVEAFF. The CDR3, as DNA: TGTGCCAGCAGTTTTAACGACGTAGTTGAAGCTTTCTTT.

This rearrangement joins TRBV19 to TRBJ2-5; TRBD2 aligns across 11 bases. After removal of 5 bases from V and 3 bases from J, the junction contained 2 bases not matched to a gene. The CDR3 runs 14 residues. Per the germline V gene, CDR1 is LNHDA and CDR2 is SQIVND (reference sequence). CDR3 amino acids: CASSGLAGKETQYF. The DNA of the CDR3 is TGTGCCAGTAGTGGACTAGCGGGCAAAGAGACCCAGTACTTC.

Turning to this clonotype: The junction does not match germline at one end; this may be a read error. The rearrangement links TRBV5-6 to TRBJ2-3; perhaps TRBD2 as D (5 bases). Germline assignment: CDR1 SGHDT and CDR2 YYEEEE. CDR3 length equals 13 residues. Written as DNA, the CDR3 is TGTGTCAGCAGCTTCTTCCGGGAAGATACGCAGTATTTT. Its protein product is CVSSFFREDTQYF.

This clonotype appeared a few times. CDR3 nucleotides: TGCAGTGCTAGGCCCCCGGCGTTTCGTAATGAGCAGTTCTTC. This sequence encodes CSARPPAFRNEQFF. The chain joins TRBV20-1 to TRBJ2-1; D unresolved. CDR3 length: 14 residues. V shed 3 bases and J shed 7 bases, with 16 bases lying between them. Per germline, CDR1 DFQATT and CDR2 SNEGSKA (reference sequence).

This clonotype was seen more than once but under ten times. This sequence joins TRBV24-1 and TRBJ2-5, with 9 bases identical to TRBD2. Per germline, CDR1 KGHDR and CDR2 SFDVKD. J was trimmed by 1 base and V by 4 bases; bases with no gene match: 12. The CDR3 sequence is 18 residues long. CDR3 DNA sequence: TGTGCCACCAGTGACACCGGGGATGAAGCGGGAGGCCAAGAGACCCAGTACTTC. Encoded protein: CATSDTGDEAGGQETQYF.

This clonotype was recorded many times. The rearrangement uses TRBV2 and TRBJ1-1, with no clear D. The CDR3 has 13 amino acids. Germline loops: CDR1 SNHLY, CDR2 FYNNEI. The V end was cut by 6 bases, the J end by 1 base, with 9 bases between. CDR3 coding DNA: TGTGCCAGCAGCTTGGTGGGGAACACTGAAGCTTTCTTT. It specifies CASSLVGNTEAFF. Supplemented by reference TRBV2 and TRBJ1-1, the full variable domain reads EPEVTQTPSHQVTQMGQEVILRCVPISNHLYFYWYRQILGQKVEFLVSFYNNEISEKSEIFDDQFSVERPDGSNFTLKIRSTKLEDSAMYFCASSLVGNTEAFFGQGTRLTVV.

There are many counts of this clonotype. The rearrangement joins TRBV7-9 to TRBJ2-1; D call uncertain. Germline CDR1 is SEHNR and CDR2 is FQNEAQ (reference sequence). Trimming removed 5 bases at V and 7 bases at J, with 18 bases between. The CDR3 has 15 amino acids. The CDR3 DNA follows: TGTGCCAGCAGCCCTGCAATGGTTGTTACTAATGAGCAGTTCTTC. This translates into CASSPAMVVTNEQFF.

The sample holds many counts of this clonotype. This rearrangement joins TRBV7-9 to TRBJ2-7; 11 nucleotides match TRBD2. Germline V gene lookup returns CDR1 SEHNR and CDR2 FQNEAQ (reference sequence). The length of the CDR3 is 15 residues. J was trimmed by 4 bases and V by 3 bases; bases with no gene match: 5. CDR3 sequence reads: CASSFWASGRYEQYF. The CDR3 nucleotides read TGTGCCAGCAGCTTCTGGGCTAGCGGGAGGTACGAGCAGTACTTC.

The sample holds a few counts of this clonotype. This chain connects TRBV6-5 to TRBJ2-1; D not resolved. Germline values: CDR1 MNHEY, CDR2 SVGAGI. The CDR3 has 14 amino acids. The ends were cut back, 2 bases at V and 7 bases at J, with 12 bases in the middle. This CDR3 reads CASSYVPLRNEQFF. The DNA of the CDR3 is TGTGCCAGCAGTTACGTTCCCCTTAGGAATGAGCAGTTCTTC.

The sample holds many counts of this clonotype. V gene TRBV5-1 combines with J gene TRBJ2-3; the match to TRBD2 covers 11 bases. This CDR3 spans 16 amino acids. J was trimmed by 0 bases and V by 4 bases; bases with no gene match: 4. Germline CDR1 is SGHRS and CDR2 is YFSETQ. The CDR3 protein is CASSQTSGTSTDTQYF. The CDR3 region has the DNA TGCGCCAGCAGCCAGACTAGCGGGACAAGCACAGATACGCAGTATTTT.

This clonotype was picked up many times. The J gene is TRBJ2-1, the V gene TRBV5-1, with D uncertain. Trimming cost V 1 base and J 1 base, with 9 bases left between them. Germline CDR1 SGHRS, CDR2 YFSETQ. The CDR3 is made up of 15 amino acids. The CDR3 loop reads CASSLSLLSYNEQFF. The CDR3 DNA reads TGCGCCAGCAGCTTGTCCTTACTATCCTACAATGAGCAGTTCTTC.

This chain connects TRBV7-9 to TRBJ2-7; D might be TRBD2 (5 bases). The CDR3 spans 13 residues. V lost 0 bases and J lost 7, with 10 bases in between. Germline CDR1 reads SEHNR; CDR2 reads FQNEAQ (reference sequence). The CDR3 region has the DNA TGTGCCAGCAGCTTAGCGGGAGCTGGGGAGCAGTACTTC. It translates to CASSLAGAGEQYF.